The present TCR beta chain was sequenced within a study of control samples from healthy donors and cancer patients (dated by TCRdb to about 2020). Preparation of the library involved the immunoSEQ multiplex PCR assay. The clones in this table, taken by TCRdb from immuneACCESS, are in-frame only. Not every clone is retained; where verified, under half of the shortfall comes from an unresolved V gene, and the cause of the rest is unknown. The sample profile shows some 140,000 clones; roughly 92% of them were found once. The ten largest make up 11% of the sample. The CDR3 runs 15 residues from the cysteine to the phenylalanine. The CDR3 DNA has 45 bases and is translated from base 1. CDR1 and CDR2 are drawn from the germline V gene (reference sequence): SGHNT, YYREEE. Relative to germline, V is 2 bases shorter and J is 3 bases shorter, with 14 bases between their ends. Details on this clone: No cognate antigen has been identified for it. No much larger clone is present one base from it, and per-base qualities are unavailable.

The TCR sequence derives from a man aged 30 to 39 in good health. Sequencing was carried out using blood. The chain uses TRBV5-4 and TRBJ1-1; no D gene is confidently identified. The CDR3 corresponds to CASSFPGTGDTEAFF. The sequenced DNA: TGTGCCAGCAGCTTCCCAGGAACCGGGGACACTGAAGCTTTCTTT.